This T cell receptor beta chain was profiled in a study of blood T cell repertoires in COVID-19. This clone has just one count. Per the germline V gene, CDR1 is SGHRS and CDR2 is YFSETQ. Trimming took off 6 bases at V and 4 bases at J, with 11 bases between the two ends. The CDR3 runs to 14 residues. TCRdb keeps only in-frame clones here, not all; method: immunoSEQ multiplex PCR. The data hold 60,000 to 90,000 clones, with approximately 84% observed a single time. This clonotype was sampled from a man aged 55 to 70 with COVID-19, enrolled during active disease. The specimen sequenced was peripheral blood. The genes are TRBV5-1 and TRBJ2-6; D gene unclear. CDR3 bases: TGCGCCAGCAAGACGGGTTCCGGGGCCAACGTCCTGACTTTC. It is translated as CASKTGSGANVLTF. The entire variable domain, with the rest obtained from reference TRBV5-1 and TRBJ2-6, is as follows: KAGVTQTPRYLIKTRGQQVTLSCSPISGHRSVSWYQQTPGQGLQFLFEYFSETQRNKGNFPGRFSGRQFSNSRSEMNVSTLELGDSALYLCASKTGSGANVLTFGAGSRLTVL.